A selection of T cell receptor beta chains follows, all from one sample in a study of CD8 T cells in ankylosing spondylitis. TCRdb recomputed calls from the 5' RACE reads with MiXCR, one row per CDR3 protein. Among 150,000 to 200,000 distinct CDR3 sequences listed, roughly 10% were seen once. The sequenced sample consisted of blood, either unsorted or a sorted T cell fraction (not recorded which). These receptors originate from a female donor with ankylosing spondylitis or in good health (not recorded which). The CDR3 runs from the conserved cysteine through the conserved F or W. Each record gives: V gene, J gene, D gene, CDR3 length, clone size, CDR3 DNA, CDR3 protein. The D gene is left open where the match is weak. The size entry is marked missing in some rows and otherwise reads once, few, many or a size class.

>TRBV29-1|TRBJ2-7|NA|13|few
TGCAGCGTTGCGGCAGGGGTCACCTACGAGCAGTACTTC
CSVAAGVTYEQYF
>TRBV10-2|TRBJ2-7|TRBD1|14|NA
TGCGCCAGCACTTACAGGGGGACAGCTTACGAGCAGTACTTC
CASTYRGTAYEQYF
>TRBV9|TRBJ1-2|NA|13|NA
TGTGCCAGCAGCGCCAAGGGGACTGATGGCTACACCTTC
CASSAKGTDGYTF
>TRBV9|TRBJ1-2|NA|12|many
TGTGCCAGCCGGGGGCAGAGATATGGCTACACCTTC
CASRGQRYGYTF
>TRBV6-6|TRBJ2-5|NA|13|few
TGTGCCAGCAGTTACTATCAGGGGGAGACCCAGTACTTC
CASSYYQGETQYF
>TRBV4-3|TRBJ2-4|NA|16|few
TGCGCCAGCAGCCAGGAATTACCCGGGACCAAAAACATTCAGTACTTC
CASSQELPGTKNIQYF
>TRBV28|TRBJ1-5|NA|14|few
TGTGCCAGCAGTTTGAGAAGCCCCAATCAGCCCCAGCATTTT
CASSLRSPNQPQHF
>TRBV6-2/TRBV6-3|TRBJ1-1|TRBD1|13|NA
TGTGCCAGCAGCGACAGGGACCCCGTCGAAGCTTTCTTT
CASSDRDPVEAFF
>TRBV2|TRBJ1-2|NA|14|NA
TGTGCCAGCAGCAACAGGGTCTCAAACTATGGCTACACCTTC
CASSNRVSNYGYTF
>TRBV5-1|TRBJ1-1|NA|13|few
TGCGCCAGCAGCCCAGGGGATCGGACTGAAGCTTTCTTT
CASSPGDRTEAFF
>TRBV30|TRBJ2-7|TRBD1|13|few
TGTGCCTGGGCCGGGACAGGGGCTTGGGAGCAGTACTTC
CAWAGTGAWEQYF
>TRBV12-3/TRBV12-4|TRBJ2-3|NA|17|NA
TGTGCCAGCAGAGTCTCGCCGGGCGGATGGGGCCCAGATACGCAGTATTTT
CASRVSPGGWGPDTQYF
>TRBV4-1|TRBJ2-3|TRBD2|16|few
TGCGCCAGCAGCCAAGATAGGACTAGCTACCCAGATACGCAGTATTTT
CASSQDRTSYPDTQYF
>TRBV12-3/TRBV12-4|TRBJ2-5|TRBD1|14|few
TGTGCCAGCAGTCGGACAGGGAGTATAGAGACCCAGTACTTC
CASSRTGSIETQYF
>TRBV12-3/TRBV12-4|TRBJ2-7|NA|16|few
TGTGCCAGCAGTTACGACCGATTGGAGAGTAGCTACGAGCAGTACTTC
CASSYDRLESSYEQYF
>TRBV6-2/TRBV6-3|TRBJ2-7|NA|13|NA
TGTGCCAGCAGTTCCCACGGGGGATACGAGCAGTACTTC
CASSSHGGYEQYF
>TRBV28|TRBJ2-1|NA|15|NA
TGTGCCAGCAGTTTACTGGCGGGTCGAAAGGGTGAGCAGTTCTTC
CASSLLAGRKGEQFF
>TRBV4-2|TRBJ2-7|NA|15|many
TGTGCCAGCAGAGTGGAAGCCGGGACTTCCTACGAGCAGTACTTC
CASRVEAGTSYEQYF
>TRBV29-1|TRBJ2-7|TRBD1|12|NA
TGCAGCGTTGGTGACAGGGCCTACGAGCAGTACTTC
CSVGDRAYEQYF
>TRBV20-1|TRBJ2-1|TRBD2|17|NA
TGCAGTGCTAGAGATCCGGGACTAGCGGGAGGGATCGATGAGCAGTTCTTC
CSARDPGLAGGIDEQFF
>TRBV27|TRBJ1-2|NA|14|many
TGTGCCAGCAGTTCCAGGGCGGAGGACTATGGCTACACCTTC
CASSSRAEDYGYTF
>TRBV9|TRBJ2-2|TRBD1|16|few
TGTGCCAGCAGCGTTTCCGGACAGGGGACAAAGGGGGAGCTGTTTTTT
CASSVSGQGTKGELFF
>TRBV30|TRBJ1-1|NA|13|NA
TGTGCCTGTTCAAGCGGCGGAGACACTGAAGCTTTCTTT
CACSSGGDTEAFF
>TRBV7-9|TRBJ2-3|NA|15|NA
TGTGCCAGCAGCTCGACAATTTCTCTCACAGATACGCAGTATTTT
CASSSTISLTDTQYF
>TRBV4-3|TRBJ2-5|TRBD2|18|many
TGCGCCAGCAGCCAAGATCTCGTCGGACTAGCGGACCAAGAGACCCAGTACTTC
CASSQDLVGLADQETQYF